A selection of T cell receptor beta chains follows, all from one sample in a study of blood T cell repertoires in COVID-19. Sequenced by immunoSEQ multiplex PCR; TCRdb stores in-frame clones only, minus some. The data show around 150,000 clones, approximately 82% seen once. Sequencing was performed on peripheral blood. The receptors derive from an elderly woman with acute or convalescent COVID-19. Both conserved end residues are trimmed from each CDR3. Rows give clone size only sometimes, using once, few, many, or a class for an expanded clone.

v_call: TRBV27; j_call: TRBJ1-5; clone_size: .; cdr3_aa: ASSFVGHRGNQPQH
v_call: TRBV5-8; j_call: TRBJ2-3; clone_size: .; cdr3_aa: ASSLASTRTDTQY
v_call: TRBV4-3; j_call: TRBJ1-2; clone_size: .; cdr3_aa: ASSQDRAVGGYT
v_call: TRBV5-1; j_call: TRBJ2-1; clone_size: .; cdr3_aa: ASSPQGGPRNEQF
v_call: TRBV7-9; j_call: TRBJ2-1; clone_size: .; cdr3_aa: ASSSLRGYNEQF
v_call: TRBV7-9; j_call: TRBJ2-3; clone_size: .; cdr3_aa: ASSFLGHQTQY
v_call: TRBV18; j_call: TRBJ2-4; clone_size: .; cdr3_aa: ASSRIGQGQNIQY
v_call: TRBV5-6; j_call: TRBJ2-5; clone_size: .; cdr3_aa: ASSFGGGGFQETQY
v_call: TRBV4-1; j_call: TRBJ2-1; clone_size: .; cdr3_aa: ASSQPREGRNNEQF
v_call: TRBV6-5; j_call: TRBJ1-1; clone_size: .; cdr3_aa: ASSDRIQAF
v_call: TRBV6-5; j_call: TRBJ1-2; clone_size: once; cdr3_aa: ASSRQAADRYT
v_call: TRBV2; j_call: TRBJ2-7; clone_size: .; cdr3_aa: ASSEFGGGGYEQY
v_call: TRBV5-1; j_call: TRBJ2-7; clone_size: .; cdr3_aa: ASSLSGYEQY
v_call: TRBV28; j_call: TRBJ2-2; clone_size: once; cdr3_aa: ASSLRTANTGELF
v_call: TRBV6-5; j_call: TRBJ2-4; clone_size: .; cdr3_aa: ASRGWRSQY
v_call: TRBV12-5; j_call: TRBJ1-1; clone_size: .; cdr3_aa: ASRTGGNTEAF
v_call: TRBV7-2; j_call: TRBJ2-3; clone_size: .; cdr3_aa: ASSPRGGVGDTQY
v_call: TRBV4-1; j_call: TRBJ1-5; clone_size: few; cdr3_aa: ASSQGQGQGGEWIQPQH
v_call: TRBV9; j_call: TRBJ2-7; clone_size: .; cdr3_aa: ASSPWLSTGAYEQY
v_call: TRBV7-9; j_call: TRBJ1-2; clone_size: .; cdr3_aa: ASSPTGQGYGYT
v_call: TRBV19; j_call: TRBJ1-5; clone_size: .; cdr3_aa: ASSQWGGDKPQH
v_call: TRBV6-1; j_call: TRBJ2-4; clone_size: .; cdr3_aa: ASSELKGGYVQNIQY
v_call: TRBV18; j_call: TRBJ1-5; clone_size: once; cdr3_aa: ASSPGQNQPQH
v_call: TRBV19; j_call: TRBJ2-2; clone_size: .; cdr3_aa: ASKRGQVAGELF
v_call: TRBV6-5; j_call: TRBJ2-7; clone_size: .; cdr3_aa: ASSYGVYQEDYEQY
v_call: TRBV7-9; j_call: TRBJ2-3; clone_size: .; cdr3_aa: ASQEGLATDTQY
v_call: TRBV7-2; j_call: TRBJ2-1; clone_size: once; cdr3_aa: ASSFSSGSANEQF
v_call: TRBV18; j_call: TRBJ2-3; clone_size: .; cdr3_aa: ASSPGLAGRPSDTQY
v_call: TRBV12-5; j_call: TRBJ2-7; clone_size: .; cdr3_aa: ASGLTGWREQY
v_call: TRBV9; j_call: TRBJ2-3; clone_size: .; cdr3_aa: ASSVDTTDTQY
v_call: TRBV2; j_call: TRBJ2-7; clone_size: .; cdr3_aa: ASGYSGSREQY
v_call: TRBV29-1; j_call: TRBJ1-1; clone_size: .; cdr3_aa: SVLLRKVRDTEAF